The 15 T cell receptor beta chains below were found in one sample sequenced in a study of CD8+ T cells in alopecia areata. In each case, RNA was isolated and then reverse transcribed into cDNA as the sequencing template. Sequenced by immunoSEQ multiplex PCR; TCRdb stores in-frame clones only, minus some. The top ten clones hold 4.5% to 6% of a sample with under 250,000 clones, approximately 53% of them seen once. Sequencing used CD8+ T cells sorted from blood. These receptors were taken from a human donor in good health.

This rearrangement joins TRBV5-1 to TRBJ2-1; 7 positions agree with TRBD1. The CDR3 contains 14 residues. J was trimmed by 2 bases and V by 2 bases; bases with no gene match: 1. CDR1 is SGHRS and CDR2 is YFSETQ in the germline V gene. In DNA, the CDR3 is TGCGCCAGCAGCTTCGGGACAGCCTACAATGAGCAGTTCTTC. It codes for CASSFGTAYNEQFF. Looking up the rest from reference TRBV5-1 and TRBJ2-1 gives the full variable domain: KAGVTQTPRYLIKTRGQQVTLSCSPISGHRSVSWYQQTPGQGLQFLFEYFSETQRNKGNFPGRFSGRQFSNSRSEMNVSTLELGDSALYLCASSFGTAYNEQFFGPGTRLTVL.

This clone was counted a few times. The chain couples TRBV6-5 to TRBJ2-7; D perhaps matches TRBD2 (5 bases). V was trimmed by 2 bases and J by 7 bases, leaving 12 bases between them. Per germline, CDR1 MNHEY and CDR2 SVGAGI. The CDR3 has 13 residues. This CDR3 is CASSYGELGEQYF. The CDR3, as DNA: TGTGCCAGCAGTTACGGGGAGCTCGGAGAGCAGTACTTC.

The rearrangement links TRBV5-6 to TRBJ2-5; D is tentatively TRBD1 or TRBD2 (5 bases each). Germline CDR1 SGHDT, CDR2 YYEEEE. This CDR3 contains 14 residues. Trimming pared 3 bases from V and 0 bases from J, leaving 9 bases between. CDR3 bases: TGTGCCAGCAGCTGGGGGACGGACCAAGAGACCCAGTACTTC. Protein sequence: CASSWGTDQETQYF. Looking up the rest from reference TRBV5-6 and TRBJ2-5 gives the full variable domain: DAGVTQSPTHLIKTRGQQVTLRCSPKSGHDTVSWYQQALGQGPQFIFQYYEEEERQRGNFPDRFSGHQFPNYSSELNVNALLLGDSALYLCASSWGTDQETQYFGPGTRLLVL.

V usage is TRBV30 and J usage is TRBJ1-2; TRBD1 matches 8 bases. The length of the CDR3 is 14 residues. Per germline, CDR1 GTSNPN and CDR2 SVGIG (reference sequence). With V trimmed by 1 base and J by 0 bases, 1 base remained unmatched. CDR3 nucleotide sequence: TGTGCCTGGAGTGCGACAGGGGCTAACTATGGCTACACCTTC. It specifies CAWSATGANYGYTF.

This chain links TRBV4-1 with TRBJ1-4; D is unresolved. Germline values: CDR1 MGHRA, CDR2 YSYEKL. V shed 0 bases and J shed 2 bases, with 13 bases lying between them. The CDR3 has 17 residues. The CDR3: CASSQDPVGRTNEKLFF. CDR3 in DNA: TGCGCCAGCAGCCAAGATCCCGTGGGGAGGACTAATGAAAAACTGTTTTTT.

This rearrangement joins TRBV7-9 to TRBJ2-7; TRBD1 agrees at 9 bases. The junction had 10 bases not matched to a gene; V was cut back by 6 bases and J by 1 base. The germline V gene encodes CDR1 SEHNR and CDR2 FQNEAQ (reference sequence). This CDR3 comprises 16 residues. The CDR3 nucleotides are TGTGCCAGCAGTTATACTACCGGGACAGGGTCCTACGAGCAGTACTTC. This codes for CASSYTTGTGSYEQYF.

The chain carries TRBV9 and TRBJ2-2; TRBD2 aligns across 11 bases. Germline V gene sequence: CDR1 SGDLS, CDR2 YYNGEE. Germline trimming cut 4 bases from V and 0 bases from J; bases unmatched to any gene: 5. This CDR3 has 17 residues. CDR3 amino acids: CASSPGLAVTNTGELFF. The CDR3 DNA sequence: TGTGCCAGCAGCCCGGGACTAGCGGTGACGAACACCGGGGAGCTGTTTTTT.

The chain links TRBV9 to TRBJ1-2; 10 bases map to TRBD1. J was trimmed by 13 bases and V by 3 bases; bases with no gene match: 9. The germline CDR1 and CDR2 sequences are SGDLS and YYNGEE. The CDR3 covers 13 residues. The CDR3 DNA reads TGTGCCAGCAGCGGAGAGGACAGGGGGGAGCCCACCTTC. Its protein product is CASSGEDRGEPTF. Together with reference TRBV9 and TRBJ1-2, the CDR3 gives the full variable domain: DSGVTQTPKHLITATGQRVTLRCSPRSGDLSVYWYQQSLDQGLQFLIQYYNGEERAKGNILERFSAQQFPDLHSELNLSSLELGDSALYFCASSGEDRGEPTFGSGTRLTVV.

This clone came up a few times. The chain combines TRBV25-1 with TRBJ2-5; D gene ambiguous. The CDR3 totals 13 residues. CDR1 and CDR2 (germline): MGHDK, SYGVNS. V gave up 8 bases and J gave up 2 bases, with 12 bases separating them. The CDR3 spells CASSRGLQETQYF. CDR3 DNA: TGTGCCAGCTCAAGAGGCTTACAAGAGACCCAGTACTTC.

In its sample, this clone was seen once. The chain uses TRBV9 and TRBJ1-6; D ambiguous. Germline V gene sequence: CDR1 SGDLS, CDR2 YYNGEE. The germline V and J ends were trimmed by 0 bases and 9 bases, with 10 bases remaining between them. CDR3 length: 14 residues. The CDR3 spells CASSVGLVGSPLHF. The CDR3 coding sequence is TGTGCCAGCAGCGTAGGTTTGGTAGGTTCACCCCTCCACTTT.

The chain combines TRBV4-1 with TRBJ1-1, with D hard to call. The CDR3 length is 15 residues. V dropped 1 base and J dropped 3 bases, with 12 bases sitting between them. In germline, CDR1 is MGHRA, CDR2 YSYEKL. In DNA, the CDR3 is TGCGCCAGCAGCCAAGGTTCAGGATGGGACACTGAAGCTTTCTTT. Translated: CASSQGSGWDTEAFF.

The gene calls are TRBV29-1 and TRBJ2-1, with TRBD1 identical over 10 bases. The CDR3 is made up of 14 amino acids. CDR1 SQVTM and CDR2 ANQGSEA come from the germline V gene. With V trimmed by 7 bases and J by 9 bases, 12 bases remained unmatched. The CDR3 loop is CSAVEGQGISEQFF. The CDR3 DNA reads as TGCAGCGCCGTGGAGGGACAGGGGATCAGTGAGCAGTTCTTC.

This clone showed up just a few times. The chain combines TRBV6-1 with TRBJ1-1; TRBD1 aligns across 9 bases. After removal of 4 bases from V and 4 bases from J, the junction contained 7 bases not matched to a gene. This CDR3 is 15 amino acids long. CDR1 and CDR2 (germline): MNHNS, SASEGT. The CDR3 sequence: CASSVSDRGGTEAFF. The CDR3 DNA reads TGTGCCAGCAGTGTATCAGACAGGGGGGGCACTGAAGCTTTCTTT.

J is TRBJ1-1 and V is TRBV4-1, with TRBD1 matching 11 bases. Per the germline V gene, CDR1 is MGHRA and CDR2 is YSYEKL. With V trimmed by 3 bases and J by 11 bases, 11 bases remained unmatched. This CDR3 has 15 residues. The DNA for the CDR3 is TGCGCCAGCAGCCACCAACAGGGGACAGGGGGTGAGGCTTTCTTT. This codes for CASSHQQGTGGEAFF.

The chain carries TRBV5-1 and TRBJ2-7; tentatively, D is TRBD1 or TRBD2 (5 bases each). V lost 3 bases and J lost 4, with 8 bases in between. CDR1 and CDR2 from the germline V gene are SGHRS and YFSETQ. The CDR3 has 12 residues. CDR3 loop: CASSSEGYEQYF. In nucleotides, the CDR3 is TGCGCCAGCAGCTCCGAGGGGTACGAGCAGTACTTC.